These 9 T cell receptor beta chains were all obtained from the same sample, sequenced in a study of T cell responses to AZD1222 COVID-19 vaccine. Method: immunoSEQ multiplex PCR; TCRdb's copy keeps in-frame clones and lacks some. The table shows approximately 79,000 clones, with just over 85% occurring only once. The sample consisted of peripheral blood, taken on day 0 of AZD1222 vaccination. These receptors came from an adult in good health.

The chain uses TRBV10-1 and TRBJ1-6; 11 nucleotides match TRBD1. The J segment lost 10 bases and the V segment lost 6 bases, leaving 2 bases of the junction unmatched. In germline, CDR1 is WNHNN, CDR2 SYGVQD (reference sequence). CDR3 length: 13 residues. CDR3 coding DNA: TGCGCCAGCAGCCGGGACAGGGGGTCACCCCTCCACTTT. It specifies CASSRDRGSPLHF.

The gene calls are TRBV28 and TRBJ1-5, with 8 nucleotides matching TRBD1. Germline CDR1 MDHEN, CDR2 SYDVKM. Unmatched junction bases numbered 10, after V lost 8 bases and J lost 4 bases. CDR3 length equals 15 residues. CDR3 in amino acids: CASVPQGARNQPQHF. The CDR3 bases are TGTGCCAGCGTACCTCAGGGGGCGAGGAATCAGCCCCAGCATTTT.

V and J are TRBV28 and TRBJ1-4; no firm D call. The CDR3 totals 14 residues. V lost 1 base and J 7 bases, leaving 10 bases between the germline ends. Germline V lookup: CDR1 MDHEN, CDR2 SYDVKM. The CDR3 spells CASSLSGSSEKLFF. The CDR3 coding sequence is TGTGCCAGCAGTTTATCTGGGTCGAGTGAAAAACTGTTTTTT.

This clone occurred a few times. This chain connects TRBV14 to TRBJ2-1; 15 bases are a match to TRBD2. The V and J ends lost 5 bases and 5 bases, in that order; junction bases with no gene match: 19. The V gene's germline CDR1 is SGHDN and CDR2 FVKESK. The CDR3 has 21 amino acids. CDR3 in DNA: TGTGCCAGCAGCTACAGGGCCGGGACTAGCGGGAGGAGTCCCCTACACAATGAGCAGTTCTTC. Protein product: CASSYRAGTSGRSPLHNEQFF.

CDR3 loop: CASTPSGRVNEQFF. For the CDR3, the DNA is TGTGCCAGCACTCCAAGCGGGAGGGTAAATGAGCAGTTCTTC. The chain carries TRBV4-2 and TRBJ2-1; 10 positions match TRBD2. The CDR3 consists of 14 residues. V shed 7 bases, J shed 7 bases, and the junction held 7 bases outside the gene matches. CDR1 is LGHNA, CDR2 YNFKEQ, per germline.

The chain recombines TRBV11-2 with TRBJ1-2; D uncertain. There are 12 residues in the CDR3. V shed 5 bases and J shed 4 bases, with 8 bases lying between them. Per the germline V gene, CDR1 is SGHAT and CDR2 is FQNNGV. CDR3 nucleotides: TGTGCCAGCAGCCCTAGTGTCTATGGCTACACCTTC. It specifies CASSPSVYGYTF.

Only a few counts were recorded for this clone. The chain is built from TRBV28 and TRBJ2-3, with D possibly called TRBD1 or TRBD2 (7 bases each). The V end lost 3 bases, the J end lost 3 bases, and 13 bases lay between the germline ends. The CDR3 has 15 amino acids. Germline CDR1 reads MDHEN; CDR2 reads SYDVKM. The chain's CDR3 is CASSFRGRGTDTQYF. CDR3 bases: TGTGCCAGCAGTTTTAGGGGGCGGGGGACAGATACGCAGTATTTT. The variable domain in full, with the rest retrieved from reference TRBV28 and TRBJ2-3, is DVKVTQSSRYLVKRTGEKVFLECVQDMDHENMFWYRQDPGLGLRLIYFSYDVKMKEKGDIPEGYSVSREKKERFSLILESASTNQTSMYLCASSFRGRGTDTQYFGPGTRLTVL.

This clone showed up just a few times. The V call is TRBV24-1, the J call TRBJ2-1; TRBD2 agrees at 9 bases. The CDR3 consists of 14 residues. V gave up 6 bases and J gave up 4 bases; unmatched junction bases: 3. CDR1 and CDR2 from the germline V gene are KGHDR and SFDVKD. The CDR3 DNA follows: TGTGCCACCAGTAAGCGGGAGGTTTACAATGAGCAGTTCTTC. Residues: CATSKREVYNEQFF.

The chain has TRBV6-5 and TRBJ2-5; 13 bases are a match to TRBD2. Looked up from germline, CDR1 is MNHEY and CDR2 is SVGAGI. V dropped 9 bases and J dropped 4; count of bases not matched to a gene: 8. The CDR3 covers 15 residues. CDR3 protein: CASYLGLAGVETQYF. In DNA, the CDR3 is TGTGCCAGTTACCTTGGACTAGCGGGAGTAGAGACCCAGTACTTC.